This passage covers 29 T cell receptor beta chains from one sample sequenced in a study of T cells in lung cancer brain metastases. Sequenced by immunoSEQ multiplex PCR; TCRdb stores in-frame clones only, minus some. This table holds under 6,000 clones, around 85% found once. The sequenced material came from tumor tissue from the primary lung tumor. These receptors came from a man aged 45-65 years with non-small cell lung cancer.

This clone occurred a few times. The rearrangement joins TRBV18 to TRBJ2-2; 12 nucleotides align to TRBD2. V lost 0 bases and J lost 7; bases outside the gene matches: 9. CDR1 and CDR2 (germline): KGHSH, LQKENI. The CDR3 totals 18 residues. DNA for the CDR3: TGTGCCAGCTCACCACCCCTAGCGGGAGGGCCGCGGAGCGGGGAGCTGTTTTTT. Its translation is CASSPPLAGGPRSGELFF. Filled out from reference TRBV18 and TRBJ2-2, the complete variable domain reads NAGVMQNPRHLVRRRGQEARLRCSPMKGHSHVYWYRQLPEEGLKFMVYLQKENIIDESGMPKERFSAEFPKEGPSILRIQQVVRGDSAAYFCASSPPLAGGPRSGELFFGEGSRLTVL.

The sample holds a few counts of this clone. The CDR3 here is CASSLRSLLNTEAFF. CDR3 coding DNA: TGTGCCAGCAGTTTACGTAGTCTCTTGAACACTGAAGCTTTCTTT. The V call is TRBV27, the J call TRBJ1-1; no clear D gene. The CDR3 has 15 residues. Germline-derived CDR1 and CDR2 are MNHEY and SMNVEV (reference sequence). With 2 bases removed from V and 0 bases from J, the gap between germline ends came to 10 bases.

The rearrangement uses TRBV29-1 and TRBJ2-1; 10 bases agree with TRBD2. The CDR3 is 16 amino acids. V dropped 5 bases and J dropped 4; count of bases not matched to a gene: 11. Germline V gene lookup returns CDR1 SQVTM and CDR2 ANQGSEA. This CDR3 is CSVTSIAGGLYNEQFF. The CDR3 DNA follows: TGCAGCGTTACCTCGATAGCGGGGGGCCTTTACAATGAGCAGTTCTTC.

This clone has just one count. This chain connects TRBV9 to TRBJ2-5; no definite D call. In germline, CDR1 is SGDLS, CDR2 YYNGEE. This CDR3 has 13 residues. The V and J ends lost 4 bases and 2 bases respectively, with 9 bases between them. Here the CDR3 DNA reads TGTGCCAGCAGCCCCTCGCCGCAAGAGACCCAGTACTTC. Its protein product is CASSPSPQETQYF. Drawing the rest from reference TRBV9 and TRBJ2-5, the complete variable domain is DSGVTQTPKHLITATGQRVTLRCSPRSGDLSVYWYQQSLDQGLQFLIQYYNGEERAKGNILERFSAQQFPDLHSELNLSSLELGDSALYFCASSPSPQETQYFGPGTRLLVL.

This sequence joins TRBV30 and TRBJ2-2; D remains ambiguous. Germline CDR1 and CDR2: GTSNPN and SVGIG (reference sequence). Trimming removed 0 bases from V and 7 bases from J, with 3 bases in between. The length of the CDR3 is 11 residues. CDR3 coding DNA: TGTGCCTGGAGTGTTGGCGGGGAGCTGTTTTTT. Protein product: CAWSVGGELFF.

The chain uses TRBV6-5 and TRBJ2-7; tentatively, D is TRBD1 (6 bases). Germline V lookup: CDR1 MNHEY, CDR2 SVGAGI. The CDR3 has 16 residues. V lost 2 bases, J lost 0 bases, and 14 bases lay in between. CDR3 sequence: CASSYRAGANSYEQYF. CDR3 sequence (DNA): TGTGCCAGCAGTTACAGGGCAGGGGCTAACTCCTACGAGCAGTACTTC.

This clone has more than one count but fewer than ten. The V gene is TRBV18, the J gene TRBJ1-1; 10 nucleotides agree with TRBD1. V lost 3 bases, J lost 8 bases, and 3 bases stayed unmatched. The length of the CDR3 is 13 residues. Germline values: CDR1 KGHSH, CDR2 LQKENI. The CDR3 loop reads CASSPGQGIEAFF. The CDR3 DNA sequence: TGTGCCAGCTCACCGGGACAGGGGATAGAAGCTTTCTTT.

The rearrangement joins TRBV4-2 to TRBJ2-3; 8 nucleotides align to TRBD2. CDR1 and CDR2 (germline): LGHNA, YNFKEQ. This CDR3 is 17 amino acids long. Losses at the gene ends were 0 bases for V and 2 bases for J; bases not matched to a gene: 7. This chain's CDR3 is CASSQDEGRGDTDTQYF. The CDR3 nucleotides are TGTGCCAGCAGCCAAGATGAAGGGCGGGGGGACACAGATACGCAGTATTTT.

DNA for the CDR3: TGTGCCAGCAACCTCCGGACTAGTTCGAACACCGGGGAGCTGTTTTTT. It encodes CASNLRTSSNTGELFF. The rearrangement links TRBV2 to TRBJ2-2; TRBD2 matches at 7 bases. After removal of 7 bases from V and 0 bases from J, the junction contained 8 bases not matched to a gene. CDR3 length: 16 amino acids. Germline CDR1 is SNHLY and CDR2 is FYNNEI.

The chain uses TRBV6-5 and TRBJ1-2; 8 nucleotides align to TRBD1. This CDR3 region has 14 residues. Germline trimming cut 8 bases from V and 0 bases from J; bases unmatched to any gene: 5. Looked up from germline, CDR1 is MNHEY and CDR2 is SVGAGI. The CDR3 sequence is CASLDRVSNYGYTF. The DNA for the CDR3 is TGTGCCAGCCTGGACAGGGTTTCTAACTATGGCTACACCTTC.

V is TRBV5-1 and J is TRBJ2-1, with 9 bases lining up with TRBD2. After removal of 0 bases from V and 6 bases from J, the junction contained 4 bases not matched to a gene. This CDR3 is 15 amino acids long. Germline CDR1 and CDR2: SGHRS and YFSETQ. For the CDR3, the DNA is TGCGCCAGCAGCTTGGGCGGCGGGGGGGTCAATGAGCAGTTCTTC. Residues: CASSLGGGGVNEQFF.

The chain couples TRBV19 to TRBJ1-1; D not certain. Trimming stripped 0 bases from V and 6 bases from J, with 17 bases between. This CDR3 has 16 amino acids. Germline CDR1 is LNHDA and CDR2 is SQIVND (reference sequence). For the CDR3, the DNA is TGTGCCAGTAGTATAGACAACCGGGCTGAAGGTGCTGAAGCTTTCTTT. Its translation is CASSIDNRAEGAEAFF.

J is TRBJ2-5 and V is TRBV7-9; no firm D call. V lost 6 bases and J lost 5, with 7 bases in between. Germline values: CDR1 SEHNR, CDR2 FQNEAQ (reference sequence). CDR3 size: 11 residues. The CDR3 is CASSPIETQYF. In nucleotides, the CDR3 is TGTGCCAGCAGTCCAATTGAGACCCAGTACTTC.

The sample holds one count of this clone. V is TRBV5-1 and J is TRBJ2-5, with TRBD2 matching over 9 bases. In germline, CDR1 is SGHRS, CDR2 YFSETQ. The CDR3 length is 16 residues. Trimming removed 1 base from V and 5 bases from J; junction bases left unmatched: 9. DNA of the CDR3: TGCGCCAGCAGCTTGATCGGCGGGGGGGCCGGGGAGACCCAGTACTTC. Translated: CASSLIGGGAGETQYF.

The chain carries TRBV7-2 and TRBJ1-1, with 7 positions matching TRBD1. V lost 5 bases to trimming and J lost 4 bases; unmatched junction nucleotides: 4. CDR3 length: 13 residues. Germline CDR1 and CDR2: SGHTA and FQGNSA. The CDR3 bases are TGTGCCAGCAGCACCAGGGGGAGCACTGAAGCTTTCTTT. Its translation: CASSTRGSTEAFF.

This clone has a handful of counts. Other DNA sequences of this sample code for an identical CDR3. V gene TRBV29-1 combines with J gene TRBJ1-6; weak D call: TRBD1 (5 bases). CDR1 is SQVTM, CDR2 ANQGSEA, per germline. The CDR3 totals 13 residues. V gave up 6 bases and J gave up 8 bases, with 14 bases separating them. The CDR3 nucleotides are TGCAGCGTAGGTGGGACTAGCGATTCACCCCTCCACTTT. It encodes CSVGGTSDSPLHF.

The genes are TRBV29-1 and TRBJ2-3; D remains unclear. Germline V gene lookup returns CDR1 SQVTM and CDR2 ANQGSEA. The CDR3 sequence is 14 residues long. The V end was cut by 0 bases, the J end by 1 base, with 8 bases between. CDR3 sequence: CSVEESGGTDTQYF. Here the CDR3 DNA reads TGCAGCGTTGAAGAGAGTGGTGGCACAGATACGCAGTATTTT.

CDR3 in DNA: TGCAGCGCCCAAGGAGACTCCTACAATGAGCAGTTCTTC. It encodes CSAQGDSYNEQFF. The gene calls are TRBV29-1 and TRBJ2-1; D remains ambiguous. CDR1 is SQVTM and CDR2 is ANQGSEA in the germline V gene. V was pared by 7 bases and J by 0 bases, with 10 bases between. This CDR3 contains 13 residues.

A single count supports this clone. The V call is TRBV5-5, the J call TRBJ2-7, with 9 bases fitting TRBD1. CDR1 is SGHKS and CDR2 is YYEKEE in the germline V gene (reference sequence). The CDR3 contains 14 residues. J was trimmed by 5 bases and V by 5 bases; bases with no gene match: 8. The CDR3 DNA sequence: TGTGCCAGCAGTTGGGGACAGGGAAGGGACGAGCAGTACTTC. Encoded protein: CASSWGQGRDEQYF. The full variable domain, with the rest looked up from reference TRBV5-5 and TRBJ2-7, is DAGVTQSPTHLIKTRGQQVTLRCSPISGHKSVSWYQQVLGQGPQFIFQYYEKEERGRGNFPDRFSARQFPNYSSELNVNALLLGDSALYLCASSWGQGRDEQYFGPGTRLTVT.

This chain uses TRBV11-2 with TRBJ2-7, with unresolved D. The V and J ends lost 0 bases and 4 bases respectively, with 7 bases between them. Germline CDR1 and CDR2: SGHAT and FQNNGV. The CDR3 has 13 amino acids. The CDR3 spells CASSLEVGYEQYF. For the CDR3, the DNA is TGTGCCAGCAGCTTAGAAGTGGGATACGAGCAGTACTTC.

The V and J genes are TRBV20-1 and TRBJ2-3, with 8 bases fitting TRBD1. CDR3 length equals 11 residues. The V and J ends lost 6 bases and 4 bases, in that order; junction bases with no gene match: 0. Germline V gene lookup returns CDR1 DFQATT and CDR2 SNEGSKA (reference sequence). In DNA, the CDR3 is TGCAGTGCACAGGGGGCAGATACGCAGTATTTT. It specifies CSAQGADTQYF.

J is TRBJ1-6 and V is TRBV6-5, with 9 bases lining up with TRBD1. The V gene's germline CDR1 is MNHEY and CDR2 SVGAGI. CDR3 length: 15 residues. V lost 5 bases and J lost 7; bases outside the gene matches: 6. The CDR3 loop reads CASSPRTGANSPLHF. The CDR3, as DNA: TGTGCCAGCAGTCCCCGGACAGGGGCGAATTCACCCCTCCACTTT.

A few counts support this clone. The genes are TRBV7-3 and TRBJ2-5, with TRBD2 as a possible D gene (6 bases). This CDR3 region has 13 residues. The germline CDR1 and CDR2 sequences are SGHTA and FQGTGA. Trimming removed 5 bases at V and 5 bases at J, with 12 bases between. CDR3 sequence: CASSPTSTETQYF. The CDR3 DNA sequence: TGTGCCAGCAGCCCCACTAGCACCGAGACCCAGTACTTC.

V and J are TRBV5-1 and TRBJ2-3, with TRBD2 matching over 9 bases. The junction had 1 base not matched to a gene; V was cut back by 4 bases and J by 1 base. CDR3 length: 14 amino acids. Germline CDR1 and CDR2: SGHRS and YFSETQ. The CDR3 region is CASSRLAGTDTQYF. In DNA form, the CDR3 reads TGCGCCAGCAGCCGACTAGCGGGCACAGATACGCAGTATTTT.

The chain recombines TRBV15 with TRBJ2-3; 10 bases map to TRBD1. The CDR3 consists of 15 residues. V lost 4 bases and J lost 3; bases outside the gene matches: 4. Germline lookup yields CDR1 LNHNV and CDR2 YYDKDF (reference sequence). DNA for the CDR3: TGTGCCACCAGCATCGGACAGGGGGATACAGATACGCAGTATTTT. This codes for CATSIGQGDTDTQYF.

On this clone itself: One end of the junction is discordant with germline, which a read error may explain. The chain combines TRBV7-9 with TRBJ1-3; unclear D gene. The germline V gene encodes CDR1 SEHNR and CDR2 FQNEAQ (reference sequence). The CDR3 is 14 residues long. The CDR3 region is CASSLARSGNIIYF. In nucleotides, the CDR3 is TGTGCCAGCAGCTTAGCCCGCTCTGGAAACATCATATATTTT. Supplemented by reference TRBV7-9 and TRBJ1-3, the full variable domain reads DTGVSQNPRHKITKRGQNVTFRCDPISEHNRLYWYRQTLGQGPEFLTYFQNEAQLEKSRLLSDRFSAERPKGSFSTLEIQRTEQGDSAMYLCASSLARSGNIIYFGEGSWLTVV.

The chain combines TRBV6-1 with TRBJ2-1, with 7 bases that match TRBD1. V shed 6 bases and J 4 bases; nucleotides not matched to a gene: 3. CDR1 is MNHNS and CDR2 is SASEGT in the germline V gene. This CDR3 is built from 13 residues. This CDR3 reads CASRPGQYNEQFF. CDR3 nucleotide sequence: TGTGCCAGCAGGCCGGGACAGTACAATGAGCAGTTCTTC.

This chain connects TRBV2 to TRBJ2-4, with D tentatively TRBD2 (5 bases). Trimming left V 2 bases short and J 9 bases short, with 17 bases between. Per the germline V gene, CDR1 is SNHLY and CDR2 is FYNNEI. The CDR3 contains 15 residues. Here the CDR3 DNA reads TGTGCCAGCAGTGAAAGTCGGGGAGAGGAGGCCATTCAGTACTTC. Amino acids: CASSESRGEEAIQYF.

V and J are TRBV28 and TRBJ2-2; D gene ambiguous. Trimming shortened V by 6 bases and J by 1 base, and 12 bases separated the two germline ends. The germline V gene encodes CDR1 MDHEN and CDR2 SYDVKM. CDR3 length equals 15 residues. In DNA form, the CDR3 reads TGTGCCAGCAGAATGGGGATAATGAACACCGGGGAGCTGTTTTTT. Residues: CASRMGIMNTGELFF.